Listed here are 14 T cell receptor beta chains from one sample, sequenced in a study of cytotoxic CD8 clonotypes in ibrutinib-treated CLL. The repertoire was sequenced with immunoSEQ multiplex PCR; TCRdb's copy has only in-frame clones and lacks some. The table records some 100,000 clones, 55% to 75% of them present only once. The material sequenced was PBMCs, taken after 24 months of ibrutinib treatment. These TCRs come from a human donor with chronic lymphocytic leukemia.

V usage is TRBV5-1 and J usage is TRBJ1-2; 12 bases line up with TRBD1. CDR1 is SGHRS and CDR2 is YFSETQ in the germline V gene. J gave up 8 bases and V 2 bases, and 13 bases lay outside the gene matches. This CDR3 comprises 17 residues. The CDR3 region has the DNA TGCGCCAGCAGCTTTCAAACCGGGACAGGGGGCGCGGGCGGCTACACCTTC. Protein: CASSFQTGTGGAGGYTF.

The rearrangement joins TRBV9 to TRBJ2-6, with TRBD1 matching 7 bases. This CDR3 is 19 amino acids long. V was clipped by 0 bases and J by 0 bases; unmatched bases: 9. The germline V gene has CDR1 SGDLS and CDR2 YYNGEE. CDR3 DNA: TGTGCCAGCAGCGTAGACCTCCGGACAGGCCACTCTGGGGCCAACGTCCTGACTTTC. Translating it yields CASSVDLRTGHSGANVLTF.

This clone appeared a single time. This rearrangement joins TRBV5-1 to TRBJ2-7; D may be TRBD1 or TRBD2 (7 bases each). Per the germline V gene, CDR1 is SGHRS and CDR2 is YFSETQ. Trimming removed 4 bases at V and 4 bases at J, with 15 bases between. The CDR3 loop spans 14 amino acids. The CDR3 DNA reads as TGCGCCAGCAGCGGCCGCGGGGGACAGTACGAGCAGTACTTC. This gives the protein CASSGRGGQYEQYF.

This clone was detected once. This rearrangement joins TRBV19 to TRBJ2-1, with D unclear. Germline CDR1 reads LNHDA; CDR2 reads SQIVND (reference sequence). The CDR3 has 14 residues. V shed 6 bases and J shed 2 bases, with 11 bases lying between them. CDR3 DNA sequence: TGTGCCAGTAGACAGAGCAATACCTACAATGAGCAGTTCTTC. It is translated as CASRQSNTYNEQFF.

This chain links TRBV9 with TRBJ2-4; no clear D gene. The V gene's germline CDR1 is SGDLS and CDR2 YYNGEE. Trimming took off 0 bases at V and 1 base at J, with 8 bases between the two ends. This CDR3 contains 15 residues. The CDR3 DNA sequence: TGTGCCAGCAGCGTAGGACCATCGGCCAAAAACATTCAGTACTTC. It is translated as CASSVGPSAKNIQYF. The full variable domain, with the rest looked up from reference TRBV9 and TRBJ2-4, is DSGVTQTPKHLITATGQRVTLRCSPRSGDLSVYWYQQSLDQGLQFLIQYYNGEERAKGNILERFSAQQFPDLHSELNLSSLELGDSALYFCASSVGPSAKNIQYFGAGTRLSVL.

CDR3 sequence reads: CASSFYPGQGDTEAFF. CDR3 nucleotide sequence: TGTGCCAGCAGTTTCTATCCGGGACAGGGGGATACTGAAGCTTTCTTT. This chain uses TRBV27 with TRBJ1-1; 11 nucleotides agree with TRBD1. The CDR3 is 16 residues long. With V trimmed by 3 bases and J by 5 bases, 8 bases remained unmatched. CDR1 MNHEY and CDR2 SMNVEV come from the germline V gene (reference sequence).

This clone was seen a handful of times. The rearrangement uses TRBV5-1 and TRBJ2-7; no clear D. Germline V gene sequence: CDR1 SGHRS, CDR2 YFSETQ. Trimming left V 6 bases short and J 7 bases short, with 17 bases between. The CDR3 consists of 13 residues. The CDR3 loop reads CASTTQGSLEQYF. CDR3 in DNA: TGCGCCAGCACCACCCAAGGGTCCCTGGAGCAGTACTTC.

V gene TRBV29-1 combines with J gene TRBJ2-3; 9 bases line up with TRBD1. V trimming: 2 bases; J trimming: 3 bases; junction bases outside the gene matches: 3. The CDR3 runs to 14 residues. Germline-derived CDR1 and CDR2 are SQVTM and ANQGSEA. The CDR3 protein is CSVERDRATDTQYF. The CDR3, as DNA: TGCAGCGTTGAAAGGGACAGGGCGACAGATACGCAGTATTTT.

This clone was counted once. CDR3 in amino acids: CASSLTRDVGSYNEQFF. CDR3 bases: TGTGCCAGCAGTCTCACCAGGGACGTCGGCTCCTACAATGAGCAGTTCTTC. This chain uses TRBV27 with TRBJ2-1; D may match TRBD1 or TRBD2 (5 bases each). The CDR3 contains 17 residues. Germline-derived CDR1 and CDR2 are MNHEY and SMNVEV (reference sequence). Trimming cost V 5 bases and J 0 bases, with 17 bases left between them.

The chain employs TRBV6-5 and TRBJ2-1; unclear D gene. Trimming shortened V by 5 bases and J by 5 bases, and 10 bases separated the two germline ends. The V gene's germline CDR1 is MNHEY and CDR2 SVGAGI. The CDR3 loop spans 13 amino acids. CDR3 loop: CASSRVSNNEQFF. CDR3 DNA: TGTGCCAGCAGTCGAGTCTCTAACAATGAGCAGTTCTTC.

The V call is TRBV28, the J call TRBJ2-7; 15 positions match TRBD2. CDR3 length: 16 residues. Trimming took 6 bases from V and 4 from J; bases not matched to a gene: 7. Germline V gene data show CDR1 as MDHEN and CDR2 as SYDVKM. The CDR3: CASSRGLAGGLYEQYF. CDR3 coding DNA: TGTGCCAGCAGCAGGGGACTAGCGGGGGGCTTGTACGAGCAGTACTTC.

This chain uses TRBV4-2 with TRBJ2-7; no clear D. Germline CDR1 is LGHNA and CDR2 is YNFKEQ. This CDR3 is 13 amino acids long. V was pared by 1 base and J by 7 bases, with 11 bases between. The CDR3 loop is CASSQGLGQEQYF. The CDR3 DNA follows: TGTGCCAGCAGCCAAGGGCTAGGGCAAGAGCAGTACTTC.

V usage is TRBV30 and J usage is TRBJ1-3; D unresolved. Per the germline V gene, CDR1 is GTSNPN and CDR2 is SVGIG (reference sequence). The CDR3 is 12 residues long. Trimming took 5 bases from V and 5 from J, leaving 10 bases between them. Here the CDR3 DNA reads TGTGCCTGGGCAGGATACCGAAACACCATATATTTT. This translates into CAWAGYRNTIYF.

This chain connects TRBV5-1 to TRBJ1-1; D remains unclear. The CDR3 covers 13 residues. V gave up 7 bases and J gave up 1 base, with 11 bases separating them. Per the germline V gene, CDR1 is SGHRS and CDR2 is YFSETQ. CDR3 sequence (DNA): TGCGCCAGCCGCCGGACGGAGAACACTGAAGCTTTCTTT. Protein product: CASRRTENTEAFF.